This T cell receptor (beta chain) derives from a study of blood T cell repertoires in COVID-19. The data were produced by immunoSEQ multiplex PCR, yet TCRdb's version contains in-frame clones alone and is incomplete. The sample includes about 90,000 clones, around four fifths seen only once; the top ten take 12%. This CDR3 contains 15 residues. Germline CDR1 is KGHDR and CDR2 is SFDVKD. V shed 2 bases and J shed 3 bases, with 12 bases lying between them. V and J are TRBV24-1 and TRBJ1-1; D might be TRBD1 (5 bases). The receptor comes from an older woman with active or convalescent COVID-19. The sample comprised peripheral blood. CDR3 sequence (DNA): TGTGCCACCAGTGATTCTAGGGGCGGGGACACTGAAGCTTTCTTT. As protein: CATSDSRGGDTEAFF.